This T cell receptor beta chain came from a study of T-cell memory formation after mild COVID-19. Looked up from germline, CDR1 is SGHTA and CDR2 is FQGNSA. Trimming at V came to 5 bases and at J to 0 bases, leaving 3 bases not matched to a gene. This CDR3 is built from 15 residues. Using its own MiXCR run on the 5' RACE reads, TCRdb lists one record per CDR3 protein. The sample consists of fewer than 350,000 distinct CDR3 sequences, over 15% of them appearing once. This clonotype was found a few times. The genes are TRBV7-2 and TRBJ2-2, with 7 bases lining up with TRBD1. The sequence was collected from a man between 18 and 29 years old who had mild COVID-19 (a few samples of this study predate the infection). Cell type and time point are not known. Sequencing used PBMCs or a T cell subset sorted from them (not recorded which). The CDR3 protein is CASSRQGSNTGELFF. The CDR3 region has the DNA TGTGCCAGCAGCCGACAGGGATCGAACACCGGGGAGCTGTTTTTT. The whole variable domain, filled in from reference TRBV7-2 and TRBJ2-2, reads GAGVSQSPSNKVTEKGKDVELRCDPISGHTALYWYRQSLGQGLEFLIYFQGNSAPDKSGLPSDRFSAERTGGSVSTLTIQRTQQEDSAVYLCASSRQGSNTGELFFGEGSRLTVL.